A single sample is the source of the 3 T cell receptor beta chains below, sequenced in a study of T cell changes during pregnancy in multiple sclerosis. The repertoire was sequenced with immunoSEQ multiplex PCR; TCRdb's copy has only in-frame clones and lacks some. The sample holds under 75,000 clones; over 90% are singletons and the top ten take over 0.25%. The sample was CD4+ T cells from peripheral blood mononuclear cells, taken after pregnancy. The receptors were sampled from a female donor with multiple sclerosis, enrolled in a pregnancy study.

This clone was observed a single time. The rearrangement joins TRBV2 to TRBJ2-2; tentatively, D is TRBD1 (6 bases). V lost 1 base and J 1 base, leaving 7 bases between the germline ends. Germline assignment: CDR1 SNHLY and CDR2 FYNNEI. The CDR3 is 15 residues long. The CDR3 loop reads CASSEVRGNTGELFF. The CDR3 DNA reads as TGTGCCAGCAGTGAAGTCAGGGGGAACACCGGGGAGCTGTTTTTT.

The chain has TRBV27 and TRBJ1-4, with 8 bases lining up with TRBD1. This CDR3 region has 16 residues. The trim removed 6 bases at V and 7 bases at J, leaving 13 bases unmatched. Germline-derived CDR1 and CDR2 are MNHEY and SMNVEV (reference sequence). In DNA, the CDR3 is TGTGCCAGCAGAAGGTCGGGCTCCAGGGGGCGTGAAAAACTGTTTTTT. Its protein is CASRRSGSRGREKLFF.

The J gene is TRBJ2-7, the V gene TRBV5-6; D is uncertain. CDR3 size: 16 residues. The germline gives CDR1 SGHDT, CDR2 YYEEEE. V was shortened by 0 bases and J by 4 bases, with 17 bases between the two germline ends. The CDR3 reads CASSLVRRSEEYEQYF. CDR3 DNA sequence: TGTGCCAGCAGCTTGGTACGGCGGTCAGAGGAATACGAGCAGTACTTC.